These T cell receptor beta chains were read from a single sample in a study of shared T cell receptors in the human thymus. The method was immunoSEQ multiplex PCR; TCRdb's version includes in-frame clones alone and lacks a portion of them. The table includes under 850,000 clones, approximately 90% detected once. The same specimen was also included in a second study, on human thymus T cells.

Specimen: thymocytes. The receptors were sampled from a boy younger than two with a congenital heart defect. The CDR3 runs from the conserved cysteine through the conserved F or W. D genes are given only for firm matches. Clone size is stated in some rows and not others, as once, few, many or a class when expanded.

clone_size: .; j_call: TRBJ1-1; v_call: TRBV6-5; d_call: TRBD1; cdr3_aa: CASSYSGQGWTEAFF; cdr3_nt: TGTGCCAGCAGTTACTCCGGACAGGGGTGGACTGAAGCTTTCTTT
clone_size: .; j_call: TRBJ1-2; v_call: TRBV2; d_call: TRBD1; cdr3_aa: CAGLLRTGFNYGYTF; cdr3_nt: TGTGCCGGTCTTTTACGGACAGGGTTTAACTATGGCTACACCTTC
clone_size: .; j_call: TRBJ2-5; v_call: TRBV15; d_call: .; cdr3_aa: CATSRARETQYF; cdr3_nt: TGTGCCACCAGCAGAGCACGGGAGACCCAGTACTTC
clone_size: .; j_call: TRBJ1-2; v_call: TRBV30; d_call: .; cdr3_aa: CAWSAAGTAGYGYTF; cdr3_nt: TGTGCCTGGAGCGCCGCCGGGACGGCGGGGTATGGCTACACCTTC
clone_size: .; j_call: TRBJ2-2; v_call: TRBV28; d_call: .; cdr3_aa: CASSLAGAGGGPPGELFF; cdr3_nt: TGTGCCAGCAGTTTAGCGGGGGCCGGGGGAGGCCCTCCCGGGGAGCTGTTTTTT
clone_size: .; j_call: TRBJ2-5; v_call: TRBV29-1; d_call: .; cdr3_aa: CSVLMVSSTGRETQYF; cdr3_nt: TGCAGCGTGCTAATGGTATCCTCGACAGGGAGGGAGACCCAGTACTTC
clone_size: .; j_call: TRBJ2-5; v_call: TRBV10-2; d_call: .; cdr3_aa: CASSVLVSQVETQYF; cdr3_nt: TGCGCCAGCAGTGTACTAGTTTCGCAAGTAGAGACCCAGTACTTC
clone_size: .; j_call: TRBJ2-5; v_call: TRBV14; d_call: TRBD1; cdr3_aa: CASSPGQGAETQYF; cdr3_nt: TGTGCCAGCAGCCCCGGACAGGGGGCCGAGACCCAGTACTTC
clone_size: once; j_call: TRBJ2-3; v_call: TRBV5-1; d_call: TRBD2; cdr3_aa: CASSKRLAVKYF; cdr3_nt: TGCGCCAGCAGCAAGAGACTAGCGGTTAAGTATTTT
clone_size: .; j_call: TRBJ1-5; v_call: TRBV19; d_call: TRBD1; cdr3_aa: CASSGTGNRNQPQHF; cdr3_nt: TGTGCCAGTAGCGGGACAGGGAATCGGAATCAGCCCCAGCATTTT
clone_size: .; j_call: TRBJ2-7; v_call: TRBV11-2; d_call: .; cdr3_aa: CATSRDSGYEQYF; cdr3_nt: TGTGCCACCTCCAGGGATAGCGGCTACGAGCAGTACTTC
clone_size: .; j_call: TRBJ2-7; v_call: TRBV28; d_call: TRBD2; cdr3_aa: CASSLTSGRTYEQYF; cdr3_nt: TGTGCCAGCAGTTTAACTAGCGGGAGAACCTACGAGCAGTACTTC
clone_size: .; j_call: TRBJ2-7; v_call: TRBV5-1; d_call: TRBD1; cdr3_aa: CASRGAHRGLPTYEQYF; cdr3_nt: TGCGCCAGCAGGGGGGCCCACAGGGGGCTGCCAACCTACGAGCAGTACTTC
clone_size: .; j_call: TRBJ2-1; v_call: TRBV29-1; d_call: .; cdr3_aa: CSVEDFRVPQYNEQFF; cdr3_nt: TGCAGCGTTGAAGATTTTCGGGTTCCTCAATACAATGAGCAGTTCTTC
clone_size: .; j_call: TRBJ2-3; v_call: TRBV6-6; d_call: TRBD1; cdr3_aa: CASRRDRETDTQYF; cdr3_nt: TGTGCCAGCAGACGGGACAGGGAAACAGATACGCAGTATTTT
clone_size: .; j_call: TRBJ2-7; v_call: TRBV28; d_call: .; cdr3_aa: CASSSTTGRYEQYF; cdr3_nt: TGTGCCAGCAGTTCAACGACAGGAAGATACGAGCAGTACTTC
clone_size: .; j_call: TRBJ2-7; v_call: TRBV6-1; d_call: TRBD1; cdr3_aa: CASRDRVSYEQYF; cdr3_nt: TGTGCCAGCAGAGACAGGGTCTCCTACGAGCAGTACTTC
clone_size: .; j_call: TRBJ2-2; v_call: TRBV18; d_call: .; cdr3_aa: CASSPPTTARPSNTGELFF; cdr3_nt: TGTGCCAGCTCACCACCGACGACAGCTCGACCTTCAAACACCGGGGAGCTGTTTTTT
clone_size: .; j_call: TRBJ1-1; v_call: TRBV21-1; d_call: .; cdr3_aa: CASSKLRTGRLNTEAFF; cdr3_nt: TGTGCCAGCAGCAAATTAAGGACAGGAAGGTTGAACACTGAAGCTTTCTTT
clone_size: .; j_call: TRBJ1-1; v_call: TRBV6-5; d_call: .; cdr3_aa: CASSYRGGAGITEAFF; cdr3_nt: TGTGCCAGCAGTTACCGGGGGGGGGCGGGTATCACTGAAGCTTTCTTT
clone_size: .; j_call: TRBJ2-4; v_call: TRBV9; d_call: TRBD1; cdr3_aa: CASSPDRDEKNIQYF; cdr3_nt: TGTGCCAGCAGCCCCGACAGGGACGAAAAAAACATTCAGTACTTC
clone_size: .; j_call: TRBJ2-7; v_call: TRBV10-2; d_call: TRBD2; cdr3_aa: CATDPLWTSGSSYEQYF; cdr3_nt: TGCGCCACCGACCCTTTATGGACTAGCGGTAGCTCCTACGAGCAGTACTTC
clone_size: few; j_call: TRBJ1-3; v_call: TRBV7-9; d_call: .; cdr3_aa: CASSCRDISGNTIYF; cdr3_nt: TGTGCCAGCAGCTGCCGGGACATCTCTGGAAACACCATATATTTT
clone_size: .; j_call: TRBJ2-7; v_call: TRBV19; d_call: TRBD1; cdr3_aa: CASSMVGQGSEQYF; cdr3_nt: TGTGCCAGTAGTATGGTCGGACAGGGGAGCGAGCAGTACTTC
clone_size: .; j_call: TRBJ2-2; v_call: TRBV7-2; d_call: TRBD2; cdr3_aa: CACRGLAGGEPKNTGELFF; cdr3_nt: TGTGCCTGCAGGGGACTAGCGGGAGGAGAACCCAAGAACACCGGGGAGCTGTTTTTT
clone_size: .; j_call: TRBJ2-7; v_call: TRBV11-2; d_call: .; cdr3_aa: CASSPGDEQYF; cdr3_nt: TGTGCCAGCAGCCCGGGGGACGAGCAGTACTTC
clone_size: .; j_call: TRBJ1-1; v_call: TRBV11-3; d_call: TRBD1; cdr3_aa: CASSDRGQGDTEAFF; cdr3_nt: TGTGCCAGTTCCGACAGGGGGCAAGGGGACACTGAAGCTTTCTTT
clone_size: .; j_call: TRBJ2-4; v_call: TRBV28; d_call: .; cdr3_aa: CASSLPSGGKNIQYF; cdr3_nt: TGTGCCAGCAGTTTACCCTCGGGTGGGAAAAACATTCAGTACTTC
clone_size: .; j_call: TRBJ2-6; v_call: TRBV4-3; d_call: .; cdr3_aa: CASSQGRRETGLTF; cdr3_nt: TGCGCCAGCAGCCAAGGAAGACGTGAGACAGGCCTGACTTTC
clone_size: .; j_call: TRBJ2-2; v_call: TRBV6-5; d_call: .; cdr3_aa: CASSYYLNTGELFF; cdr3_nt: TGTGCCAGCAGTTACTACCTAAACACCGGGGAGCTGTTTTTT
clone_size: .; j_call: TRBJ2-7; v_call: TRBV15; d_call: .; cdr3_aa: CATSRDRGTTAAPSYEQYF; cdr3_nt: TGTGCCACCAGCAGAGATAGGGGGACTACGGCGGCCCCGTCGTACGAGCAGTACTTC
clone_size: .; j_call: TRBJ2-7; v_call: TRBV27; d_call: .; cdr3_aa: CASSPAGDASYEQYF; cdr3_nt: TGTGCCAGCAGTCCAGCAGGGGACGCTTCCTACGAGCAGTACTTC
clone_size: few; j_call: TRBJ1-2; v_call: TRBV7-2; d_call: TRBD1; cdr3_aa: CASSLESGTGAYGYTF; cdr3_nt: TGTGCCAGCAGCTTAGAGAGCGGGACAGGAGCCTATGGCTACACCTTC
clone_size: few; j_call: TRBJ1-6; v_call: TRBV30; d_call: .; cdr3_aa: CAWSVRLLPSPLHF; cdr3_nt: TGTGCCTGGAGTGTACGCCTATTACCTTCCCCCCTCCACTTT
clone_size: .; j_call: TRBJ2-7; v_call: TRBV10-3; d_call: TRBD2; cdr3_aa: CAIKSASGAYEQYF; cdr3_nt: TGTGCCATCAAGTCCGCTAGCGGAGCCTACGAGCAGTACTTC
clone_size: .; j_call: TRBJ1-5; v_call: TRBV27; d_call: .; cdr3_aa: CASSFYSNQPQHF; cdr3_nt: TGTGCCAGCAGTTTTTATAGCAATCAGCCCCAGCATTTT
clone_size: once; j_call: TRBJ1-2; v_call: TRBV6-1; d_call: .; cdr3_aa: CASTPPGGGYTF; cdr3_nt: TGTGCCAGCACGCCCCCGGGGGGCGGCTACACCTTC
clone_size: .; j_call: TRBJ2-4; v_call: TRBV6-1; d_call: .; cdr3_aa: CASSVKRWQGMKNIQYF; cdr3_nt: TGTGCCAGCAGTGTCAAACGGTGGCAGGGGATGAAAAACATTCAGTACTTC
clone_size: .; j_call: TRBJ2-7; v_call: TRBV6-5; d_call: TRBD1; cdr3_aa: CASSPDRGFAEQYF; cdr3_nt: TGTGCCAGCAGTCCCGACAGGGGGTTCGCCGAGCAGTACTTC
clone_size: once; j_call: TRBJ2-7; v_call: TRBV7-6; d_call: TRBD2; cdr3_aa: CASSLERGHSYEQYF; cdr3_nt: TGTGCCAGCAGCTTAGAGCGGGGCCACTCTTACGAGCAGTACTTC
clone_size: once; j_call: TRBJ2-1; v_call: TRBV28; d_call: TRBD2; cdr3_aa: CASSLIEGGLNEQFF; cdr3_nt: TGTGCCAGCAGTTTAATCGAGGGAGGGCTAAATGAGCAGTTCTTC
clone_size: .; j_call: TRBJ2-2; v_call: TRBV27; d_call: .; cdr3_aa: CASMWLASNRGNTGELFF; cdr3_nt: TGTGCCAGCATGTGGCTAGCTTCCAACCGAGGGAACACCGGGGAGCTGTTTTTT
clone_size: .; j_call: TRBJ2-3; v_call: TRBV14; d_call: TRBD1; cdr3_aa: CASSARGQKCSTQYF; cdr3_nt: TGTGCCAGCAGCGCTCGGGGACAGAAGTGTAGTACGCAGTATTTT
clone_size: .; j_call: TRBJ2-1; v_call: TRBV29-1; d_call: TRBD2; cdr3_aa: CSVLHLAGEEFF; cdr3_nt: TGCAGCGTCCTACACCTAGCGGGAGAGGAGTTCTTC
clone_size: .; j_call: TRBJ2-1; v_call: TRBV27; d_call: TRBD2; cdr3_aa: CASSSGLADYNEQFF; cdr3_nt: TGTGCCAGCAGTTCAGGACTAGCAGATTACAATGAGCAGTTCTTC
clone_size: .; j_call: TRBJ2-5; v_call: TRBV6-6; d_call: .; cdr3_aa: CASSPLPGRWETQYF; cdr3_nt: TGTGCCAGCAGTCCCCTCCCTGGGAGATGGGAGACCCAGTACTTC
clone_size: .; j_call: TRBJ1-1; v_call: TRBV28; d_call: .; cdr3_aa: CASSLRIRREAFF; cdr3_nt: TGTGCCAGCAGTTTGAGGATACGCCGTGAAGCTTTCTTT
clone_size: .; j_call: TRBJ1-1; v_call: TRBV19; d_call: .; cdr3_aa: CASSIEAGDTEAFF; cdr3_nt: TGTGCCAGTAGTATTGAGGCAGGGGACACTGAAGCTTTCTTT